This entry concerns a single T cell receptor beta chain. The data derive from a study of blood T cell repertoires in COVID-19. Whole-study context: Spain, Italy and the United States supplied samples that represented acute and convalescent COVID-19. T cells, B-cell-depleted T cells, or PBMCs supplied cDNA or gDNA.

Authors' analysis steps: Researchers report that nucleated cell counts were estimated from reference gene primer amplification. Some clones are missing from TCRdb's copy, which holds only in-frame ones; the method was immunoSEQ multiplex PCR. V, J and clone size derive from that table, while D and trimming were established from the DNA sequence. The sample holds tens of thousands of clones, roughly 80% seen once. This TCR came from a human donor in a cohort sampled during active COVID-19. Specimen: peripheral blood.

In DNA, the CDR3 is TGTGCCAGCTCACCCGGACTAGCGGGCTACGAGCAGTACTTC. This gives the protein CASSPGLAGYEQYF. The rearrangement uses TRBV18 and TRBJ2-7; 11 bases match TRBD2. V lost 3 bases, J lost 3 bases, and 1 base stayed unmatched. Germline CDR1 is KGHSH and CDR2 is LQKENI. This CDR3 spans 14 amino acids.